A selection of T cell receptor beta chains follows, all from one sample in a study of beta chain features in type 1 diabetes. The data were produced by immunoSEQ multiplex PCR, yet TCRdb's version contains in-frame clones alone and is incomplete. The sample comprises under 300,000 clones, about a sixth of which are singletons, and about 0.078% rests with the top ten. Specimen: naive CD4+ T cells from blood. All receptors come from a man aged 30-40 years with type 1 diabetes. Both conserved end residues are part of each CDR3. The D gene is left open where the match is weak. The size of a clone is reported for some rows only, either as once, few or many, or as a class for expanded clones.

cdr3_aa cdr3_nt d_call cdr3_length j_call clone_size v_call
CASSLDARSQYF TGCGCCAGCAGCTTGGACGCTAGATCGCAGTACTTC . 12 TRBJ2-7 . TRBV5-1
CASSTGIYYGYTF TGTGCCAGCAGTACAGGAATTTACTATGGCTACACCTTC . 13 TRBJ1-2 . TRBV14
CSVEDLTEQYF TGCAGCGTTGAAGATCTGACAGAGCAGTACTTC . 11 TRBJ2-7 few TRBV29-1
CASSFITGQETQYF TGCGCCAGCAGCTTTATCACAGGGCAGGAGACCCAGTACTTC . 14 TRBJ2-5 . TRBV5-1
CSVGYEGGFADTQYF TGCAGCGTCGGCTATGAGGGGGGCTTTGCAGATACGCAGTATTTT . 15 TRBJ2-3 . TRBV29-1
CAWSPGGSTDTQYF TGTGCCTGGAGCCCGGGGGGAAGCACAGATACGCAGTATTTT TRBD2 14 TRBJ2-3 . TRBV30
CSVEGGQRGETQYF TGCAGCGTGGAAGGGGGACAAAGAGGGGAGACCCAGTACTTC . 14 TRBJ2-5 . TRBV29-1
CASSLRETQYF TGTGCCAGCTCCTTACGGGAGACCCAGTACTTC . 11 TRBJ2-5 few TRBV6-5
CASSPRSETQYF TGTGCCAGCAGCCCTAGATCGGAGACCCAGTACTTC . 12 TRBJ2-5 . TRBV7-2
CASSLSNNEQFF TGTGCCAGCAGCCTAAGCAACAATGAGCAGTTCTTC . 12 TRBJ2-1 few TRBV2
CASTRTTPNYGYTF TGTGCCAGTACGCGAACCACCCCAAACTATGGCTACACCTTC . 14 TRBJ1-2 few TRBV19
CAGGVDRGNYGYTF TGTGCCGGAGGGGTAGACAGGGGTAACTATGGCTACACCTTC TRBD1 14 TRBJ1-2 . TRBV30
CASSPPGTFSYEQYF TGTGCCAGCAGTCCCCCAGGGACTTTCTCCTACGAGCAGTACTTC . 15 TRBJ2-7 . TRBV28
CASSLGQGADTQYF TGTGCCAGCAGTCTGGGACAGGGGGCAGATACGCAGTATTTT TRBD1 14 TRBJ2-3 . TRBV27
CASSLMPENYEQYF TGCGCCAGCAGCTTGATGCCGGAGAACTACGAGCAGTACTTC . 14 TRBJ2-7 . TRBV5-1
CASSVHTSGANVLTF TGTGCCAGCAGCGTTCATACCTCTGGGGCCAACGTCCTGACTTTC . 15 TRBJ2-6 . TRBV5-6
CASSDSTDTQYF TGTGCCAGCAGTGACAGCACAGATACGCAGTATTTT . 12 TRBJ2-3 . TRBV2
CAIRELIDTISEQYF TGTGCCATCCGGGAGCTAATAGATACGATTTCTGAGCAGTACTTC . 15 TRBJ2-7 . TRBV10-3
CASSAGTSGTDTQYF TGTGCCAGCAGCGCTGGGACTAGCGGCACAGATACGCAGTATTTT TRBD2 15 TRBJ2-3 . TRBV7-9
CASSQALAGVLDDTQYF TGTGCCAGCAGCCAAGCCCTAGCGGGAGTATTGGATGATACGCAGTATTTT TRBD2 17 TRBJ2-3 . TRBV14
CAWSVNQDTQYF TGTGCCTGGAGTGTAAACCAGGATACGCAGTATTTT . 12 TRBJ2-3 . TRBV30
CAWSQGLAGRDEQYF TGTGCCTGGAGTCAAGGACTAGCGGGAAGAGACGAGCAGTACTTC TRBD2 15 TRBJ2-7 few TRBV30
CAISEVPSGQETQYF TGTGCCATCAGTGAGGTTCCCAGCGGCCAAGAGACCCAGTACTTC . 15 TRBJ2-5 few TRBV10-3
CASSLQGRVEQYF TGTGCCAGCAGCCTACAGGGAAGGGTCGAGCAGTACTTC . 13 TRBJ2-7 . TRBV14
CASSFLNYGYTF TGTGCCAGCAGCTTCCTCAACTATGGCTACACCTTC . 12 TRBJ1-2 . TRBV7-3
CAWDPLAGYEQYF TGTGCCTGGGACCCACTAGCGGGATACGAGCAGTACTTC TRBD2 13 TRBJ2-7 few TRBV30
CASSPQASGAYNEQFF TGCGCCAGCAGCCCTCAGGCTAGCGGGGCCTACAATGAGCAGTTCTTC TRBD2 16 TRBJ2-1 few TRBV5-1
CASSLALGGYEQYF TGTGCCAGCAGCTTAGCGCTAGGAGGCTACGAGCAGTACTTC . 14 TRBJ2-7 few TRBV7-9
CASSASSGAVTGELFF TGTGCCAGCAGCGCTTCCTCTGGGGCGGTCACCGGGGAGCTGTTTTTT . 16 TRBJ2-2 . TRBV9
CSVVGGGSGETQYF TGCAGCGTTGTCGGGGGAGGTTCCGGAGAGACCCAGTACTTC . 14 TRBJ2-5 few TRBV29-1
CATSRTSGTTFSGANVLTF TGTGCCACCAGCAGAACATCCGGGACAACTTTCTCTGGGGCCAACGTCCTGACTTTC . 19 TRBJ2-6 . TRBV15
CSVESSGSTDTQYF TGCAGCGTTGAGTCTAGCGGGAGTACAGATACGCAGTATTTT TRBD2 14 TRBJ2-3 few TRBV29-1
CASSLWTGDEQYF TGTGCCAGCAGCCTATGGACAGGGGACGAGCAGTACTTC TRBD1 13 TRBJ2-7 . TRBV7-2
CASSSSGGDTQYF TGTGCCAGCAGCTCCAGCGGCGGGGATACGCAGTATTTT . 13 TRBJ2-3 . TRBV7-9
CAISESGETQYF TGTGCCATCAGTGAGTCGGGAGAGACCCAGTACTTC . 12 TRBJ2-5 . TRBV10-3
CASSVGGSPYGYTF TGTGCCAGCAGCGTAGGAGGGTCCCCTTATGGCTACACCTTC . 14 TRBJ1-2 few TRBV9
CASTIGRGTKEQFF TGTGCCAGCACCATAGGAAGGGGGACTAAAGAGCAGTTCTTC . 14 TRBJ2-1 . TRBV27
CASSLNRRGANVLTF TGTGCCAGCAGCTTAAACCGGCGGGGGGCCAACGTCCTGACTTTC . 15 TRBJ2-6 . TRBV7-9
CASKLAGVVETQYF TGTGCCAGTAAACTAGCGGGAGTAGTGGAGACCCAGTACTTC TRBD2 14 TRBJ2-5 . TRBV6-1
CASSPFGSPAGDTQYF TGTGCCAGCAGCCCGTTTGGCAGTCCCGCAGGAGATACGCAGTATTTT . 16 TRBJ2-3 . TRBV4-2
CSVRDRAEQYF TGCAGCGTTAGGGACAGGGCCGAGCAGTACTTC TRBD1 11 TRBJ2-7 few TRBV29-1
CASRGLAGSSYNEQFF TGTGCCAGTAGGGGACTAGCGGGTAGCTCCTACAATGAGCAGTTCTTC TRBD2 16 TRBJ2-1 . TRBV19
CASSPGAMNTEAFF TGTGCCAGCTCACCAGGGGCAATGAACACTGAAGCTTTCTTT . 14 TRBJ1-1 . TRBV18
CASSVVTTGTQYF TGTGCCAGCAGCGTAGTCACTACCGGTACGCAGTATTTT . 13 TRBJ2-3 few TRBV9
CASSHTDTQYF TGTGCCAGCAGCCATACAGATACGCAGTATTTT . 11 TRBJ2-3 . TRBV25-1
CASSTHVAGGSNEQFF TGCGCCAGCAGCACACACGTAGCGGGAGGATCTAATGAGCAGTTCTTC TRBD2 16 TRBJ2-1 few TRBV5-1
CASSNDQETQYF TGTGCCAGCAGCAACGACCAGGAGACCCAGTACTTC . 12 TRBJ2-5 few TRBV2
CASRPPAMNTEAFF TGTGCCAGCAGACCTCCTGCTATGAACACTGAAGCTTTCTTT . 14 TRBJ1-1 . TRBV28
CAWSVGSTPYRYNEQFF TGTGCCTGGAGTGTAGGTAGCACACCTTATCGCTACAATGAGCAGTTCTTC . 17 TRBJ2-1 few TRBV30
CASSLITVNTEAFF TGTGCCAGCAGCTTAATCACAGTTAACACTGAAGCTTTCTTT . 14 TRBJ1-1 few TRBV7-9
CASSSGYTEAFF TGTGCCAGCAGTTCGGGGTACACTGAAGCTTTCTTT . 12 TRBJ1-1 few TRBV5-4
CASSESGTRNYEQYF TGTGCCAGCAGTGAATCCGGGACTAGGAATTACGAGCAGTACTTC TRBD2 15 TRBJ2-7 . TRBV25-1
CASSFVSGAGDTQYF TGTGCCAGCAGTTTTGTTAGCGGGGCCGGGGATACGCAGTATTTT TRBD2 15 TRBJ2-3 few TRBV27